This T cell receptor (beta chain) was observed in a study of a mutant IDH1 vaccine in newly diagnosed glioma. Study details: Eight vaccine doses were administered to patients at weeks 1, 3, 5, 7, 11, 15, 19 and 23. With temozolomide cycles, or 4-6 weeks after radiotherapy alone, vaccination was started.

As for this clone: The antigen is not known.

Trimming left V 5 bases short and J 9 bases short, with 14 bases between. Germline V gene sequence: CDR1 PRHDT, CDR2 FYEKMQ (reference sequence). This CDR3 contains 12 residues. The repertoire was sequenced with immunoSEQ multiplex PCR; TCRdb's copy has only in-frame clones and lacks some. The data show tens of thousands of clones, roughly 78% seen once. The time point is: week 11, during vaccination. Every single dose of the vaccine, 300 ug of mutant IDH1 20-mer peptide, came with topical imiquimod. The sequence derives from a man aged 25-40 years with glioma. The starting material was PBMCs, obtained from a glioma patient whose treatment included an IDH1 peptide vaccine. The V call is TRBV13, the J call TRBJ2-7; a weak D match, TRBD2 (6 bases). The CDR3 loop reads CASSNTGDGQYF. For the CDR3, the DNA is TGTGCCAGCAGCAACACGGGAGACGGGCAGTACTTC. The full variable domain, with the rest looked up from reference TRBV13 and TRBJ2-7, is AAGVIQSPRHLIKEKRETATLKCYPIPRHDTVYWYQQGPGQDPQFLISFYEKMQSDKGSIPDRFSAQQFSDYHSELNMSSLELGDSALYFCASSNTGDGQYFGPGTRLTVT.